The 13 T cell receptor beta chains reported below all come from one sample, sequenced in a study of T cell clonality in common variable immunodeficiency. Repertoires were generated with immunoSEQ multiplex PCR, while TCRdb's copy carries only in-frame clones and drops some. Observed in the sample are 52,000 or so clones, none of them singletons. Sequencing used peripheral blood mononuclear cells. The origin of the receptors is a person aged 18 to 70 in good health.

In its sample, this clone was seen many times. The CDR3 spells CASSLDGKGAGYTF. The sequenced part of the CDR3 DNA is TGTGCCAGCAGCTTAGACGGAAAGGGGGCTGGC. The V gene is TRBV7-9, the J gene TRBJ1-2, with 7 bases lining up with TRBD1. The CDR3 end lies 3 residues beyond the end of the read and is filled in from the germline J gene. CDR1 and CDR2 from the germline V gene are SEHNR and FQNEAQ (reference sequence). V shed 1 base and J 7 bases; nucleotides not matched to a gene: 6. This CDR3 spans 14 amino acids.

In the case of this clone: Coverage ceases 3 residues before the CDR3 finishes, and the germline J gene fills in the end. This chain uses TRBV2 with TRBJ1-3; 7 bases agree with TRBD1. The germline CDR1 and CDR2 sequences are SNHLY and FYNNEI. V lost 9 bases, J lost 1 base, and 3 bases stayed unmatched. CDR3 length: 13 residues. CDR3 residues: CARLQGSGNTIYF. CDR3 bases read: TGTGCCAGGTTACAGGGGTCTGGAAACACC.

Ten or more counts support this clone. The CDR3 is cut off 3 residues early in the read; its end comes from the germline J gene. The chain uses TRBV29-1 and TRBJ2-1; D gene ambiguous. CDR3 length: 12 amino acids. Between the trimmed V and J ends, which lost 7 bases and 2 bases, there was a span of 9 bases. Germline values: CDR1 SQVTM, CDR2 ANQGSEA. This chain's CDR3 is CSAMTPYNEQFF. The sequenced part of the CDR3 DNA is TGCAGCGCGATGACACCCTACAATGAG.

In its sample, this clone was seen many times. The CDR3 bases that were read are TGTGCCAGCAGCTTCCAGGAAACAGATACG. This translates into CASSFQETDT. The CDR3 as a whole reads CASSFQETDTQYF. The rearrangement joins TRBV7-2 to TRBJ2-3; D gene unclear. Read sequence stops 3 residues before the CDR3 end, and the germline J gene provides the missing end. Trimming took off 3 bases at V and 3 bases at J, with 7 bases between the two ends. Germline V gives CDR1 SGHTA, CDR2 FQGNSA. The CDR3 has 13 residues.

This clone was recorded many times. The CDR3 end falls 3 residues outside the read, so it is completed with the germline J gene. This chain uses TRBV11-2 with TRBJ2-3; no reliable D call. The length of the CDR3 is 12 residues. Per germline, CDR1 SGHAT and CDR2 FQNNGV. The CDR3 DNA, read in part, is TGTGCCAGCCGAACTTTAGAAGTAGCG. Translating it yields CASRTLEVA. The whole CDR3 sequence is CASRTLEVAQYF.

This clone showed up many times. Coverage ceases 3 residues before the CDR3 finishes, and the germline J gene fills in the end. This chain links TRBV19 with TRBJ1-1, with a tentative D call TRBD1 (6 bases). Germline V gives CDR1 LNHDA, CDR2 SQIVND (reference sequence). The CDR3 loop spans 14 amino acids. Trimming took 5 bases from V and 1 from J, leaving 11 bases between them. CDR3 DNA (partial): TGTGCCAGTAGTTGGGGGCCCGGGAACACTGAA. Translating gives CASSWGPGNTE. The full CDR3 sequence reads CASSWGPGNTEAFF. The entire variable domain, with the rest obtained from reference TRBV19 and TRBJ1-1, is as follows: DGGITQSPKYLFRKEGQNVTLSCEQNLNHDAMYWYRQDPGQGLRLIYYSQIVNDFQKGDIAEGYSVSREKKESFPLTVTSAQKNPTAFYLCASSWGPGNTEAFFGQGTRLTVV.

At least ten counts were recorded for this clone. The read halts 3 residues ahead of the CDR3 end, with the missing end drawn from the germline J gene. J is TRBJ1-1 and V is TRBV6-2 or TRBV6-3; the match to TRBD1 covers 8 bases. The CDR3 spans 13 residues. CDR1 is MNHEY, CDR2 SVGEGT, per germline. J lost 3 bases, V lost 6 bases, and 3 bases had no gene match. This chain's CDR3 is CASRDRGYTEAFF. The DNA read from the CDR3 is TGTGCCAGCAGAGACAGGGGTTACACTGAA.

This clone was seen at least ten times. The read falls 3 residues short of the CDR3 end, and the missing part is taken from the germline J gene. The genes are TRBV4-1 and TRBJ2-1; 9 bases map to TRBD2. Germline CDR1 MGHRA, CDR2 YSYEKL. The CDR3 loop spans 17 amino acids. Trimming took 4 bases from V and 0 from J; bases not matched to a gene: 7. CDR3 region: CASSPDPSGDSYNEQFF. The CDR3 DNA, read in part, is TGCGCCAGCAGCCCAGACCCTAGCGGGGACTCCTACAATGAG.

This clone was observed at least ten times. Read data end 3 residues before the CDR3 end; the end is taken from the germline J gene. The chain is built from TRBV14 and TRBJ2-2, with TRBD2 as a possible D gene (6 bases). The CDR3 contains 15 residues. Trimming stripped 1 base from V and 3 bases from J, with 9 bases between. The germline V gene has CDR1 SGHDN and CDR2 FVKESK. The sequenced part of the CDR3 DNA is TGTGCCAGCAGCCAAGGACTAGTGTACACCGGGGAG. It specifies CASSQGLVYTGE. The whole CDR3 is CASSQGLVYTGELFF.

This clone was recorded many times. The CDR3 end lies 3 residues beyond the end of the read and is filled in from the germline J gene. The chain is built from TRBV7-9 and TRBJ2-7, with 8 bases identical to TRBD1. V shed 4 bases, J shed 3 bases, and the junction held 8 bases outside the gene matches. The CDR3 covers 15 residues. Per the germline V gene, CDR1 is SEHNR and CDR2 is FQNEAQ (reference sequence). CDR3 region: CASSSSRTGSYEQYF. The CDR3 bases that were read are TGTGCCAGCAGCTCCTCGAGGACAGGGAGCTACGAG.

This clone was counted ten times or more. The read is 3 residues too short to cover the CDR3 end, so that end is filled in from the germline J gene. Distinct nucleotide sequences in the sample also encode this CDR3. The chain recombines TRBV2 with TRBJ1-1; 7 bases fit TRBD1. The CDR3 length is 13 residues. Germline assignment: CDR1 SNHLY and CDR2 FYNNEI. The trim removed 10 bases at V and 6 bases at J, leaving 11 bases unmatched. Here the CDR3 reads CATGTARGPEAFF. The part of the CDR3 DNA that was read is TGTGCCACCGGGACAGCTCGGGGCCCTGAA.

Ten or more counts support this clone. The observed sequence ends 3 residues before the CDR3 terminus, with the missing tail filled in from the germline J gene. V and J are TRBV19 and TRBJ1-1; perhaps TRBD1 as D (5 bases). From germline, CDR1 is LNHDA and CDR2 SQIVND (reference sequence). The V end was cut by 3 bases, the J end by 3 bases, with 8 bases between. The CDR3 spans 13 residues. The DNA read from the CDR3 is TGTGCCAGTAGTATGGCGGGGGACACTGAA. Protein product: CASSMAGDTE. The entire CDR3 protein reads CASSMAGDTEAFF. The full variable domain, its missing parts supplied by reference TRBV19 and TRBJ1-1, is DGGITQSPKYLFRKEGQNVTLSCEQNLNHDAMYWYRQDPGQGLRLIYYSQIVNDFQKGDIAEGYSVSREKKESFPLTVTSAQKNPTAFYLCASSMAGDTEAFFGQGTRLTVV.

This clone appeared many times. The read terminates 3 residues ahead of where the CDR3 ends, so the germline J gene completes it. The V gene is TRBV19, the J gene TRBJ2-5; tentative D call: TRBD1 (6 bases). V shed 3 bases and J shed 7 bases, with 12 bases lying between them. CDR3 size: 13 residues. Germline values: CDR1 LNHDA, CDR2 SQIVND (reference sequence). Partial CDR3 DNA: TGTGCCAGTAGTATTACAGGGCTAGGGACC. It encodes CASSITGLGT. The full-length CDR3 reads as CASSITGLGTQYF. Using reference TRBV19 and TRBJ2-5 for the parts outside the CDR3, the full variable domain is DGGITQSPKYLFRKEGQNVTLSCEQNLNHDAMYWYRQDPGQGLRLIYYSQIVNDFQKGDIAEGYSVSREKKESFPLTVTSAQKNPTAFYLCASSITGLGTQYFGPGTRLLVL.